A selection of T cell receptor beta chains follows, all from one sample in a study of blood T cell repertoires in COVID-19. Using immunoSEQ multiplex PCR, the repertoire was profiled, and TCRdb retains in-frame clones only, with some absent. Of 65,000 to 90,000 clones listed, 83% are singletons. The sequencing sample was made of peripheral blood. The receptors here all came from a woman of 80 years or more with acute or convalescent COVID-19. The CDR3 runs from the conserved cysteine through the conserved F or W. A D gene is named only where the DNA matches it firmly. A clone size is listed for some rows: how often the clone was seen (once, few, many), or a class if it is expanded.

NA TRBJ2-3 TRBV9 NA TGTGCCAGCAGCCCCCGGACAGGCACAGATACGCAGTATTTT CASSPRTGTDTQYF
NA TRBJ2-3 TRBV5-1 NA TGCGCCAGCAGAGGGACACCACTTACAGATACGCAGTATTTT CASRGTPLTDTQYF
TRBD2 TRBJ2-1 TRBV5-1 few TGCGCCAGCAGCTCAAGCGGGGCCAACAATGAGCAGTTCTTC CASSSSGANNEQFF
NA TRBJ2-3 TRBV5-1 few TGCGCCAGCAGCTGGACAGACAGCACAGATACGCAGTATTTT CASSWTDSTDTQYF
NA TRBJ1-4 TRBV3-1/TRBV3-2 NA TGTGCCAGCAGCAATCAGGGTGCAACTAATGAAAAACTGTTTTTT CASSNQGATNEKLFF
NA TRBJ2-1 TRBV27 NA TGTGCCAGCAGTTTAAGGGTTGGGGGAGGGGGCTACAATGAGCAGTTCTTC CASSLRVGGGGYNEQFF
NA TRBJ2-5 TRBV6-4 NA TGTGCCAGCAATGACGGGCTCCCTCCGGGACATCAAGCAGGAGAGACCCAGTACTTC CASNDGLPPGHQAGETQYF
TRBD1 TRBJ2-5 TRBV25-1 NA TGTGCCAGCAGTGAATATGGGACAGGGGAAGAGACCCAGTACTTC CASSEYGTGEETQYF
NA TRBJ2-1 TRBV4-1 NA TGCGCCAGCAGCCGCCCCGGGAACATGAGGGATGAGCAGTTCTTC CASSRPGNMRDEQFF
TRBD1 TRBJ2-7 TRBV27 NA TGTGCCAGCAGTTTAACTCTACCGGGACAGGGCTACGAGCAGTACTTC CASSLTLPGQGYEQYF
TRBD1 TRBJ2-7 TRBV29-1 NA TGCAGCGTGGGCAGGGGGAGCGAGCAGTACTTC CSVGRGSEQYF
NA TRBJ2-6 TRBV2 NA TGTGCCAGCAGTGGCCGACAGGTCTTACTATCTGGGGCCAACGTCCTGACTTTC CASSGRQVLLSGANVLTF
NA TRBJ1-1 TRBV6-5 NA TGTGCCAGCAGCCCCGCGGCAGGAGGAACTGAAGCTTTCTTT CASSPAAGGTEAFF
TRBD2 TRBJ2-2 TRBV9 NA TGTGCCAGCAGCGGAAGCGGGAGGGACACCGGGGAGCTGTTTTTT CASSGSGRDTGELFF
TRBD2 TRBJ2-7 TRBV2 NA TGTGCCAGCATTCCGGGACTAGTGGGCGAGCAGTACTTC CASIPGLVGEQYF
TRBD1 TRBJ2-2 TRBV28 NA TGTGCCAGCAGTTTACTGGGACAGGGTGACACCGGGGAGCTGTTTTTT CASSLLGQGDTGELFF
NA TRBJ2-5 TRBV19 NA TGTGCCAGTAGTATCGGTCCAGGCGAGACCCAGTACTTC CASSIGPGETQYF
TRBD1 TRBJ1-2 TRBV5-6 few TGTGCCAGCAGCAAGTACAGGGGTAGCTATGGCTACACCTTC CASSKYRGSYGYTF
TRBD1 TRBJ1-6 TRBV6-2/TRBV6-3 NA TGTGCCAGCAGTTACGGGACAGGCGGCTATAATTCACCCCTCCACTTT CASSYGTGGYNSPLHF
TRBD1 TRBJ1-4 TRBV27 few TGTGCCAGCGGCGCCGGGAGGGGGACAGCAACTAATGAAAAACTGTTTTTT CASGAGRGTATNEKLFF
TRBD2 TRBJ2-7 TRBV5-1 NA TGCGCCAGCAGCTATACCTCCCCACTAGCGGGAGGCTCCTACGAGCAGTACTTC CASSYTSPLAGGSYEQYF
NA TRBJ1-1 TRBV19 NA TGTGCCAGTAGTATACAGGTTGGGACTGAAGCTTTCTTT CASSIQVGTEAFF
TRBD1 TRBJ2-1 TRBV4-1 NA TGCGCCAGCAGCCAAGATCCCAGGGGGCGCAGCGAGCAGTTCTTC CASSQDPRGRSEQFF
NA TRBJ2-5 TRBV6-5 NA TGTGCCAGCAGCGCCGTGAGAGAGACCCAGTACTTC CASSAVRETQYF
TRBD1 TRBJ1-5 TRBV6-5 few TGTGCCAGCAGTTACTCGGGACAGAGGCGTCAGCCCCAGCATTTT CASSYSGQRRQPQHF
NA TRBJ1-2 TRBV19 NA TGTGCCAGTAGTATGCTCACCGCGAACTATGGCTACACCTTC CASSMLTANYGYTF
TRBD1 TRBJ1-4 TRBV19 NA TGTGCCAGTAGTAGGGGACAGGGGCCTAATGAAAAACTGTTTTTT CASSRGQGPNEKLFF
TRBD2 TRBJ2-1 TRBV24-1 NA TGTGCCACCAGTGACGCGGGACTAGCGGGAAATGAGCAGTTCTTC CATSDAGLAGNEQFF
TRBD2 TRBJ2-7 TRBV2 many TGTGCCAGCATGGGGACTAGCGGGAGGAAGGTAACCTACGAGCAGTACTTC CASMGTSGRKVTYEQYF
TRBD1 TRBJ2-1 TRBV4-1 NA TGCGCCAGCAGCCAAGAAGGGGGCCGGACAAGTGAGCAGTTCTTC CASSQEGGRTSEQFF
NA TRBJ2-1 TRBV28 NA TGTGCCAGCAGTTTAGGTAACAGGGATGGGGCGCAGTTCTTC CASSLGNRDGAQFF
TRBD2 TRBJ2-7 TRBV18 NA TGTGCCAGCTCACTGACCGGGACTAGCCACGAGCAGTACTTC CASSLTGTSHEQYF
TRBD1 TRBJ2-7 TRBV5-6 NA TGTGCCAGCAGCGGACAGGGTACTTCCTACGAGCAGTACTTC CASSGQGTSYEQYF
NA TRBJ1-4 TRBV2 few TGTGCCAGCAGTGGACAGGTCCGGGAAAAACTGTTTTTT CASSGQVREKLFF
NA TRBJ2-5 TRBV11-2 NA TGTGCCAGCAGCCGCGGGACAGAGCAAGAGACCCAGTACTTC CASSRGTEQETQYF
TRBD1 TRBJ1-2 TRBV19 NA TGTGCCAGTAGTATACCAGGACAGGCGTTTGGCTACACCTTC CASSIPGQAFGYTF
TRBD1 TRBJ2-3 TRBV3-1/TRBV3-2 NA TGTGCCAGCAGCCGCCGGAGGACAGGGTCGGCAGATACGCAGTATTTT CASSRRRTGSADTQYF
TRBD2 TRBJ2-1 TRBV7-2 NA TGTGCCAGCAGCCAGCTAGCGGGCTCCTACAATGAGCAGTTCTTC CASSQLAGSYNEQFF
NA TRBJ1-5 TRBV11-2 NA TGTGCCAGCAGCTCTAACAGGGCCGACCAGCCCCAGCATTTT CASSSNRADQPQHF
NA TRBJ1-1 TRBV28 NA TGTGCCAGCAGTTTACTGTTCACTGAAGCTTTCTTT CASSLLFTEAFF
NA TRBJ2-1 TRBV18 NA TGTGCCAGCTCACCACCCTCTTACAATGAGCAGTTCTTC CASSPPSYNEQFF
NA TRBJ2-5 TRBV28 NA TGTGCCAGCAGGGGTAACCTTAGGGGGTACCAAGAGACCCAGTACTTC CASRGNLRGYQETQYF
TRBD2 TRBJ2-7 TRBV19 NA TGTGCCAGTAGTATAGATCTATGGACTAGCGGGTGGAGCAACGAGCAGTACTTC CASSIDLWTSGWSNEQYF
TRBD1 TRBJ1-5 TRBV5-1 NA TGCGCCAGCAGCCCCGGACAGGGGGTTCAGCCCCAGCATTTT CASSPGQGVQPQHF
TRBD1 TRBJ1-5 TRBV7-2 NA TGTGCCAGCAGCTTGCGACAGGGGGACGATCAGCCCCAGCATTTT CASSLRQGDDQPQHF
NA TRBJ1-2 TRBV5-6 NA TGTGCCAGCAGCTTGGGGGGGCCGGGGTATGGCTACACCTTC CASSLGGPGYGYTF
NA TRBJ2-3 TRBV4-2 NA TGTGCCAGCAGCGCGGGATCCCACACAGATACGCAGTATTTT CASSAGSHTDTQYF
TRBD1 TRBJ1-1 TRBV5-4 NA TGTGCCAGCAGCTTGGCCCAACAGGGGTTCACTGAAGCTTTCTTT CASSLAQQGFTEAFF
NA TRBJ1-5 TRBV18 NA TGTGCCAGCTCACGTCCCCCGGAGCCCCAGCATTTT CASSRPPEPQHF
TRBD2 TRBJ2-1 TRBV7-9 NA TGTGCCAGCAGCCCGGGACTAGCGGGAGATCTGGATGAGCAGTTCTTC CASSPGLAGDLDEQFF
TRBD1 TRBJ2-1 TRBV4-2 NA TGTGCCAGCAGCCAAGATACGGACAGGGGTTCCTACAATGAGCAGTTCTTC CASSQDTDRGSYNEQFF
NA TRBJ2-2 TRBV7-2 NA TGTGCCAGCAGCCCCAGGACCGGGGAGCTGTTTTTT CASSPRTGELFF
NA TRBJ1-2 TRBV2 NA TGTGCCAGCAGCCCGGGCAGGGCGAATGGCTACACCTTC CASSPGRANGYTF
TRBD2 TRBJ2-5 TRBV6-6 NA TGTGCCAGCAGTTTGACTAGCGGGAGGCGGGAGACCCAGTACTTC CASSLTSGRRETQYF
TRBD1 TRBJ1-2 TRBV27 NA TGTGCCAGCAGTTTTATCGGTTCGGGGCAGGGGGACTATGGCTACACCTTC CASSFIGSGQGDYGYTF
TRBD1 TRBJ1-2 TRBV6-1 NA TGTGCCAGCAGTGAAGGGGACAGGGTACATGGCTACACCTTC CASSEGDRVHGYTF
TRBD2 TRBJ2-7 TRBV6-5 NA TGTGCCAGCAGCCTCACTAGCGAGATCTACGAGCAGTACTTC CASSLTSEIYEQYF
NA TRBJ2-7 TRBV28 NA TGTGCCAGCAGTTTGGGCCGCTCCTACGAGCAGTACTTC CASSLGRSYEQYF
NA TRBJ1-3 TRBV10-3 once TGTGCCATCAGTCAACTGAGCTCTGGAAACACCATATATTTT CAISQLSSGNTIYF
TRBD1 TRBJ1-5 TRBV7-8 NA TGTGCCAGCTCCACAGGGGGCTATAGCAATCAGCCCCAGCATTTT CASSTGGYSNQPQHF